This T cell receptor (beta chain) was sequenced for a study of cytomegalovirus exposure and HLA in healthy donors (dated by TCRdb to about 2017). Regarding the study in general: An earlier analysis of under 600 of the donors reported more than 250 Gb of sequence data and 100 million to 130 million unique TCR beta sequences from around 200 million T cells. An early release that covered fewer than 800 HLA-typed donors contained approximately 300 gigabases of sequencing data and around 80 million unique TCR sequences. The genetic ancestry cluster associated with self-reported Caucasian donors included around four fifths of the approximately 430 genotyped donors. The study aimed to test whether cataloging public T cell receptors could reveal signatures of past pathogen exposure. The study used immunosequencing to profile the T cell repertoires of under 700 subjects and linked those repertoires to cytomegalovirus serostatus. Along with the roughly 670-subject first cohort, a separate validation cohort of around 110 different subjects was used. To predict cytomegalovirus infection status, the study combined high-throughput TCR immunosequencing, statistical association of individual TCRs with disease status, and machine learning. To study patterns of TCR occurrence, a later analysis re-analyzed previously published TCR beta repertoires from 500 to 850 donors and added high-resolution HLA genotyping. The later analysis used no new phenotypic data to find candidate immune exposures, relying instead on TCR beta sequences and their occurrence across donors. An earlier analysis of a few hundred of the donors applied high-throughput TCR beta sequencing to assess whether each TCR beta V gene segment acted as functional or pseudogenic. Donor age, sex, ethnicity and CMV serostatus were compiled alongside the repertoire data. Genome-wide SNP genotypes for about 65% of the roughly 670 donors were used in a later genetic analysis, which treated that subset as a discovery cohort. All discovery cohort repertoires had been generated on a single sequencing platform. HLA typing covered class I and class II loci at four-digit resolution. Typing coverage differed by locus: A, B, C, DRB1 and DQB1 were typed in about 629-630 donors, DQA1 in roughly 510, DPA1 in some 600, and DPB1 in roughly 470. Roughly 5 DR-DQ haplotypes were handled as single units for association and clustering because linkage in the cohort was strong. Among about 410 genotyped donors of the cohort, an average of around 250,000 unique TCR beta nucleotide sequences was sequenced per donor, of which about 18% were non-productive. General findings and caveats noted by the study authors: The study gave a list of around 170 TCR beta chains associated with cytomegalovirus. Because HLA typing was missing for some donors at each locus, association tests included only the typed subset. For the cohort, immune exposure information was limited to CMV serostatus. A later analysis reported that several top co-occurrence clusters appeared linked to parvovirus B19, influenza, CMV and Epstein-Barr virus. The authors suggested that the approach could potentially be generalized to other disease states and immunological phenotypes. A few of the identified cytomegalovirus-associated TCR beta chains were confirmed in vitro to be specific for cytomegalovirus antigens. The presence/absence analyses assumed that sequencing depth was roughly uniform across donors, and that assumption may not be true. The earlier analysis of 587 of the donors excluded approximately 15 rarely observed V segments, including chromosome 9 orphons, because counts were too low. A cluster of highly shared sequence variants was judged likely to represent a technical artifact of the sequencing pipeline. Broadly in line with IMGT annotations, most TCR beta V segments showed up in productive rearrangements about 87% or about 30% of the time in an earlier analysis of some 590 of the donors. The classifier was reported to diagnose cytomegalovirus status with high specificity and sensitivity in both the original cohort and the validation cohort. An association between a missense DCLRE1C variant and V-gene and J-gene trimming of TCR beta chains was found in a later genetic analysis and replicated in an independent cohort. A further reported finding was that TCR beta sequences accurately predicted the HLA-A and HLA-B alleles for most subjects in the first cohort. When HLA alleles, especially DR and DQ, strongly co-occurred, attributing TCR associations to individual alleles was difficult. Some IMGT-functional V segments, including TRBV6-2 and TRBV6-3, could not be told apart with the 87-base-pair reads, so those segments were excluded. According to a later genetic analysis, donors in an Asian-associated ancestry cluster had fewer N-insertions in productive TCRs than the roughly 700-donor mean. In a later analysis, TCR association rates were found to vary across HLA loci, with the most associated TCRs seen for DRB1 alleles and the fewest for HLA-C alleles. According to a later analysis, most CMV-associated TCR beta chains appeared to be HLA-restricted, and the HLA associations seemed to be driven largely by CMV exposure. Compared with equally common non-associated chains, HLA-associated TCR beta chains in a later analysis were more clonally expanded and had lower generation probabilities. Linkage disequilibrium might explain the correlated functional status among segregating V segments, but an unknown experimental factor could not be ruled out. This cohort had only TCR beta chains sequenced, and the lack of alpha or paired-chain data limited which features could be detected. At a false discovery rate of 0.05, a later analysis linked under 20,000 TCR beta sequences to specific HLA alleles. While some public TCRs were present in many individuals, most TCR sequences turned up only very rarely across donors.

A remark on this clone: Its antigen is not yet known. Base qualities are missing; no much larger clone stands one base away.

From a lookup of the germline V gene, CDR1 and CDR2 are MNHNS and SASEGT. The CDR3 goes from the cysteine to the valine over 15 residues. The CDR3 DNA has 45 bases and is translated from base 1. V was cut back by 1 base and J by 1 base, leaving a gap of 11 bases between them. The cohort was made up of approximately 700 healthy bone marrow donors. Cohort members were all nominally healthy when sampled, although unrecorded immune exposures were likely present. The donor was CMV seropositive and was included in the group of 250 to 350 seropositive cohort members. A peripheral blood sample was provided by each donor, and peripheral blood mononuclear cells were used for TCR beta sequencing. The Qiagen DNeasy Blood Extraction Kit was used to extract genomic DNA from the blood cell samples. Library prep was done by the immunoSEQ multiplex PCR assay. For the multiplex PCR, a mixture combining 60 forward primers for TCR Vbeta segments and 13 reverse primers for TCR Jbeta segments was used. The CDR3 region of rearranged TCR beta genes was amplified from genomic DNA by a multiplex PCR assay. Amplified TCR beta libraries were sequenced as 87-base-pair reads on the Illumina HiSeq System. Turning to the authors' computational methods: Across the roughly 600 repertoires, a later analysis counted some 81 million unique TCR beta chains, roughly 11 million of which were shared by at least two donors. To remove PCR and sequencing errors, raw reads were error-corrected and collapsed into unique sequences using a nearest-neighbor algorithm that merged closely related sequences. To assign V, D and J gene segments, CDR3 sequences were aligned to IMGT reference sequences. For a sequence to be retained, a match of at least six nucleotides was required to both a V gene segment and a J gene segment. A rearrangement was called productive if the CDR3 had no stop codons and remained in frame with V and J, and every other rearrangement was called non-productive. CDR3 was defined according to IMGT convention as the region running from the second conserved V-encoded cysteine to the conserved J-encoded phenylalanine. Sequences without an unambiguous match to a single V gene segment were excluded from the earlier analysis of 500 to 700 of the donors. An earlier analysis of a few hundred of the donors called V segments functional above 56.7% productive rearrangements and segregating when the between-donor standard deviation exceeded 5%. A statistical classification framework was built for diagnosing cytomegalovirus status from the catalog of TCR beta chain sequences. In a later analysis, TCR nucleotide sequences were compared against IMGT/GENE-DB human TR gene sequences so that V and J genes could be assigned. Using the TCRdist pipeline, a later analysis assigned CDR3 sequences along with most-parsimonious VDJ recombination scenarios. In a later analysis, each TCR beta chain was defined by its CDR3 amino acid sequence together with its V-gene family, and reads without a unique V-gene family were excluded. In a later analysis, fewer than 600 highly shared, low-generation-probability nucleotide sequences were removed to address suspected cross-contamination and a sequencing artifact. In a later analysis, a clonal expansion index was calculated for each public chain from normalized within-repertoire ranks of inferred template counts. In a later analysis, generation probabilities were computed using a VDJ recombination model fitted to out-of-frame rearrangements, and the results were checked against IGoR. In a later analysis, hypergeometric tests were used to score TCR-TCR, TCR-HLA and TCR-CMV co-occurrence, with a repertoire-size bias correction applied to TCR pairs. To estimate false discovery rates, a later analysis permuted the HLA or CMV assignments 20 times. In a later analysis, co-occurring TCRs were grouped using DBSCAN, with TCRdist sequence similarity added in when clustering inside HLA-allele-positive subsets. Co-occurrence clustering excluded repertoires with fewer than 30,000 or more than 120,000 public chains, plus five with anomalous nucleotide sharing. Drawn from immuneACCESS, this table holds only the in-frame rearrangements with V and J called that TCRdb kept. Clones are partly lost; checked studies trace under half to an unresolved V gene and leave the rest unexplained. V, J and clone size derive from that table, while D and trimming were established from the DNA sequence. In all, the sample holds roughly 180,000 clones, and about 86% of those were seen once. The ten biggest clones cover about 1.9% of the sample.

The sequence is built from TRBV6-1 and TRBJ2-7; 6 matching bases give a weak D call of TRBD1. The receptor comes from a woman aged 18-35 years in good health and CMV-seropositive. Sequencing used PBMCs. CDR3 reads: CASSEGPDSSYEQYV. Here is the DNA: TGTGCCAGCAGTGAAGGCCCGGACAGTTCCTACGAGCAGTACGTC.